This is a list of T cell receptor beta chains from one sample in a study of read filtering for tumor transcriptome and immune sequencing. One entry per CDR3 protein, called by TCRdb with MiXCR from the reads. Of approximately 150,000 distinct CDR3 sequences in the sample, around 14% are singletons; the top ten hold about 8.6%. Sample: a population of CD138-negative cells sorted from bone marrow. The source of these receptors is a donor aged 40 or older with multiple myeloma. CDR3s include the opening cysteine and the closing phenylalanine or tryptophan. The D gene is left open where the match is weak. Expanded clones get a size class; other rows say once, few or many, or leave the size out.

CDR3 | DNA | size | V | D | J
CSASPGQLNTEAFF | TGCAGTGCTAGTCCGGGACAGCTGAACACTGAAGCTTTCTTT | many | TRBV20-1 | TRBD1 | TRBJ1-1
CASSYNPSVNTEAFF | TGTGCCAGCAGCTATAACCCCTCCGTGAACACTGAAGCTTTCTTT | many | TRBV7-2 | - | TRBJ1-1
CAARGQGSNEQFF | TGTGCCGCCCGGGGACAGGGTAGCAATGAGCAGTTCTTC | many | TRBV19 | TRBD1 | TRBJ2-1
CASSHRLAGGPDTQYF | TGTGCCAGCAGCCACCGACTAGCGGGAGGGCCAGATACGCAGTATTTT | many | TRBV9 | TRBD2 | TRBJ2-3
CASSFKAGGGFYEQYF | TGTGCCAGCAGCTTTAAAGCCGGAGGGGGATTCTACGAGCAGTACTTC | few | TRBV7-2 | - | TRBJ2-7
CASSFKPGGPVTGELFF | TGTGCCAGCAGTTTCAAGCCGGGAGGGCCGGTCACCGGGGAGCTGTTTTTT | many | TRBV6-2/TRBV6-3 | TRBD2 | TRBJ2-2
CSARGTNQPQHF | TGCAGTGCTAGAGGTACCAATCAGCCCCAGCATTTT | few | TRBV20-1 | - | TRBJ1-5
CASSSRASGELFF | TGTGCCAGCAGTTCCCGGGCGTCCGGGGAGCTGTTTTTT | few | TRBV6-5 | - | TRBJ2-2
CAVPAQGYYGYTF | TGTGCCGTCCCCGCCCAAGGGTACTATGGCTACACCTTC | few | TRBV10-3 | - | TRBJ1-2
CASSLMGSSYNSPLHF | TGCGCCAGCAGCTTGATGGGGAGCTCCTATAATTCACCCCTCCACTTT | many | TRBV5-1 | - | TRBJ1-6
CASIDEALTDTQYF | TGTGCCAGCATAGACGAGGCCCTCACAGATACGCAGTATTTT | many | TRBV6-1 | - | TRBJ2-3
CASSFSFLAARHF | TGTGCCAGCAGTTTTTCGTTTTTGGCAGCCCGGCATTTT | many | TRBV12-3/TRBV12-4 | - | TRBJ1-5
CASSFQRENGQETQYF | TGTGCCAGCAGTTTCCAGCGGGAGAACGGGCAAGAGACCCAGTACTTC | many | TRBV27 | TRBD2 | TRBJ2-5
CSAVNRQGLGTEAFF | TGCAGTGCTGTTAATAGGCAGGGGTTGGGCACTGAAGCTTTCTTT | many | TRBV20-1 | - | TRBJ1-1
CASSQDSGRAGETQYF | TGCGCCAGCAGCCAAGATAGCGGGAGGGCCGGGGAGACCCAGTACTTC | many | TRBV4-3 | TRBD2 | TRBJ2-5
CSARDHGESSYEQYF | TGCAGTGCTAGAGATCACGGCGAAAGCTCCTACGAGCAGTACTTC | many | TRBV20-1 | - | TRBJ2-7
CASSLSRDQPQHF | TGTGCCAGCAGCTTATCGCGGGATCAGCCCCAGCATTTT | many | TRBV7-9 | - | TRBJ1-5
CASSQDRAYEQYF | TGCGCCAGCAGCCAAGACAGGGCCTACGAGCAGTACTTC | many | TRBV4-3 | - | TRBJ2-7
CASSQQAGQGVGGYTF | TGCGCCAGCAGCCAGCAAGCGGGACAGGGAGTAGGTGGCTACACCTTC | few | TRBV4-1 | TRBD1 | TRBJ1-2
CASSPGHTTYEQYF | TGTGCCAGCAGTCCGGGACATACAACCTACGAGCAGTACTTC | many | TRBV4-2 | - | TRBJ2-7
CASSPGTSGSYEQFF | TGTGCCAGCAGCCCGGGGACTAGCGGGAGCTATGAGCAGTTCTTC | many | TRBV4-2 | TRBD2 | TRBJ2-1
CASSFPGGEQYF | TGTGCCAGCAGCTTCCCGGGAGGCGAGCAGTACTTC | many | TRBV7-2 | TRBD2 | TRBJ2-7
CSAPKLEGLNTEAFF | TGCAGCGCCCCCAAGTTAGAGGGTCTAAACACTGAAGCTTTCTTT | many | TRBV29-1 | - | TRBJ1-1
CASSLGLAGGKVEQFF | TGTGCCAGCAGTCTCGGGCTAGCGGGAGGGAAAGTTGAGCAGTTCTTC | many | TRBV7-8 | TRBD2 | TRBJ2-1
CASSLGFGGQETQYF | TGTGCCAGCAGCCTCGGGTTTGGGGGGCAAGAGACCCAGTACTTC | - | TRBV12-3/TRBV12-4 | - | TRBJ2-5
CASSLGEQGFYEQYF | TGCGCCAGCAGCCTCGGAGAACAGGGGTTCTACGAGCAGTACTTC | many | TRBV5-1 | TRBD1 | TRBJ2-7
CAISETPGNQPQHF | TGTGCCATCAGTGAGACGCCGGGAAATCAGCCCCAGCATTTT | many | TRBV10-3 | - | TRBJ1-5
CAISVQEGSYEQYF | TGTGCCATCAGTGTCCAGGAGGGGTCCTACGAGCAGTACTTC | many | TRBV10-3 | - | TRBJ2-7
CASSGRGWAGEQFF | TGTGCCAGCAGCGGACGGGGCTGGGCCGGTGAGCAGTTCTTC | many | TRBV3-1 | - | TRBJ2-1
CASSESYLLMDIQYF | TGTGCCAGCAGTGAATCTTATTTACTAATGGACATTCAGTACTTC | many | TRBV6-1 | - | TRBJ2-4
CASSYRAGAGELFF | TGTGCCAGCAGTTATCGTGCGGGGGCCGGGGAGCTGTTTTTT | many | TRBV6-2/TRBV6-3 | TRBD2 | TRBJ2-2
CASSFVDGLNTEAFF | TGTGCCAGCAGCTTCGTGGACGGATTGAACACTGAAGCTTTCTTT | many | TRBV7-9 | - | TRBJ1-1
CASTPGLATSTGELFF | TGTGCCAGCACCCCCGGACTAGCGACGAGCACCGGGGAGCTGTTTTTT | - | TRBV5-6 | TRBD2 | TRBJ2-2
CSARDVGAPNYNQPQHF | TGCAGTGCTAGAGATGTAGGGGCCCCAAATTACAATCAGCCCCAGCATTTT | many | TRBV20-1 | - | TRBJ1-5
CASSVMDGDQETQYF | TGTGCCAGCAGCGTAATGGACGGAGACCAAGAGACCCAGTACTTC | many | TRBV9 | - | TRBJ2-5
CASSLGAGTGELFF | TGTGCCAGCAGCCTTGGAGCAGGGACCGGGGAGCTGTTTTTT | many | TRBV7-9 | - | TRBJ2-2
CASSVDLSQETQYF | TGTGCCAGCAGCGTAGATTTAAGTCAAGAGACCCAGTACTTC | many | TRBV9 | - | TRBJ2-5
CASSLAAGSPDTQYF | TGCGCCAGCAGCTTGGCGGCAGGGTCCCCGGATACGCAGTATTTT | many | TRBV5-1 | - | TRBJ2-3
CASSLTTGTASLTDTQYF | TGCGCCAGCAGCTTGACCACCGGGACAGCCTCACTCACAGATACGCAGTATTTT | many | TRBV5-1 | TRBD1 | TRBJ2-3
CASSYSKLAGFYNEQFF | TGTGCCAGCAGTTACTCGAAACTAGCGGGTTTCTACAATGAGCAGTTCTTC | many | TRBV6-2/TRBV6-3 | TRBD2 | TRBJ2-1
CASSYGLSSYNEQFF | TGTGCCAGCAGTTATGGTCTGAGCTCCTACAATGAGCAGTTCTTC | many | TRBV27 | - | TRBJ2-1
CASSRGLAGGNEQFF | TGTGCCAGCAGCCGGGGACTAGCGGGAGGCAATGAGCAGTTCTTC | - | TRBV5-4 | TRBD2 | TRBJ2-1
CSASPTPGLAGGGGGDTQYF | TGCAGTGCTTCACCAACCCCGGGACTAGCGGGAGGAGGGGGAGGAGATACGCAGTATTTT | - | TRBV20-1 | TRBD2 | TRBJ2-3
CATSDRGLAGGPSSNEQFF | TGTGCCACCAGTGACCGGGGACTAGCGGGAGGGCCAAGTAGCAATGAGCAGTTCTTC | many | TRBV24-1 | TRBD2 | TRBJ2-1